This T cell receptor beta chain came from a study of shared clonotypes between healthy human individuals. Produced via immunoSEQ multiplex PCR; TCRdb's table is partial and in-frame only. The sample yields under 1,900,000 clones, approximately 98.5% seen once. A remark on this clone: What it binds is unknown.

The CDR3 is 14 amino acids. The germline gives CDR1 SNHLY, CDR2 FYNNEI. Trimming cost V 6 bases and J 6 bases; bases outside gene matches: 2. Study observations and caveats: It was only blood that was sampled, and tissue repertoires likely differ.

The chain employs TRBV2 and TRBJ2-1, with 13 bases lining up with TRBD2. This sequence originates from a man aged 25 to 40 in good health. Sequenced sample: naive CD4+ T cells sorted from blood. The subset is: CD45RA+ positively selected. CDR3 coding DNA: TGTGCCAGCAGGGGACTAGCGGGACTCAATGAGCAGTTCTTC. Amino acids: CASRGLAGLNEQFF. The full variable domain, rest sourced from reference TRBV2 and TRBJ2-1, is EPEVTQTPSHQVTQMGQEVILRCVPISNHLYFYWYRQILGQKVEFLVSFYNNEISEKSEIFDDQFSVERPDGSNFTLKIRSTKLEDSAMYFCASRGLAGLNEQFFGPGTRLTVL.